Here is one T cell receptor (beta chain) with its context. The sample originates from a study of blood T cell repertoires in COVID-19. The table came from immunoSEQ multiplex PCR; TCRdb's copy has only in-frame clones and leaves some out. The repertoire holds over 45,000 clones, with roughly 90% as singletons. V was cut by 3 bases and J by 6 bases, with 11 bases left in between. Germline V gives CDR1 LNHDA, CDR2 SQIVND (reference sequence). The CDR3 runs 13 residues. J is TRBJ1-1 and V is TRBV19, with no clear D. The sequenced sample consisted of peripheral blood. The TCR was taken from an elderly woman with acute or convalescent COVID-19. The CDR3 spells CASSITGRPEAFF. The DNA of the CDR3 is TGTGCCAGTAGTATTACCGGGAGACCTGAAGCTTTCTTT.